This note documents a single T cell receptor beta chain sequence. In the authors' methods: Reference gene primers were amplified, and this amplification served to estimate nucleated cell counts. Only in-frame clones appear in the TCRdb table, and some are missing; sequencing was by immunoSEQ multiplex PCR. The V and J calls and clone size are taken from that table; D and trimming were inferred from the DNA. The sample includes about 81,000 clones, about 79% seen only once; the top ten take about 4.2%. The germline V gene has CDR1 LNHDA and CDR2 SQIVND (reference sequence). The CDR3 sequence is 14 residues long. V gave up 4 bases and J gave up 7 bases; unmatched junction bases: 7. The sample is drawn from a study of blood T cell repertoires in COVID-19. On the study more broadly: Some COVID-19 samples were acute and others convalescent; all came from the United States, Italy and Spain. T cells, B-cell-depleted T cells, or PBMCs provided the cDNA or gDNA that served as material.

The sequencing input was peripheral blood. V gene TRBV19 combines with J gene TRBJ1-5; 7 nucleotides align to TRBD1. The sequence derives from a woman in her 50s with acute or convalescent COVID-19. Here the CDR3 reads CASSTGTEFQPQHF. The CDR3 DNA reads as TGTGCCAGTAGTACCGGGACAGAGTTCCAGCCCCAGCATTTT.